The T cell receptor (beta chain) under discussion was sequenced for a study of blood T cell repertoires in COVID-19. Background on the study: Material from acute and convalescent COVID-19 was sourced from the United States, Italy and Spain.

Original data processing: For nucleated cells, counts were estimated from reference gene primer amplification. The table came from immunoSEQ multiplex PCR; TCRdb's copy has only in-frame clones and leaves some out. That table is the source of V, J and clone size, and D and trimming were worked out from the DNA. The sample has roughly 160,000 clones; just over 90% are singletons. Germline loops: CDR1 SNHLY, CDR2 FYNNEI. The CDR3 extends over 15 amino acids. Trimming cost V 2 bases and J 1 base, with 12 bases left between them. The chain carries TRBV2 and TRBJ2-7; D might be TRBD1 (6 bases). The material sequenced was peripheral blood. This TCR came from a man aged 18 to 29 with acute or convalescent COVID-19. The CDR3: CASSEMTGPSYEQYF. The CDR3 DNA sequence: TGTGCCAGCAGTGAAATGACAGGACCTTCCTACGAGCAGTACTTC. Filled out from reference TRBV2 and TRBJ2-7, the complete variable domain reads EPEVTQTPSHQVTQMGQEVILRCVPISNHLYFYWYRQILGQKVEFLVSFYNNEISEKSEIFDDQFSVERPDGSNFTLKIRSTKLEDSAMYFCASSEMTGPSYEQYFGPGTRLTVT.